This T cell receptor (beta chain) was captured by sequencing in a study of cytomegalovirus exposure and HLA in healthy donors. Comment on this clone: Its antigen is not identified.

CDR1 is SGHTA, CDR2 FQGNSA, per germline. After removal of 5 bases from V and 3 bases from J, the junction contained 7 bases not matched to a gene. This CDR3 has 15 residues. Whole-study results and caveats: According to an earlier analysis, most TCR beta V segments yielded productive rearrangements about 87% or about 30% of the time. The classifier reportedly diagnosed cytomegalovirus status with high sensitivity and specificity. Overall, approximately 150 TCR beta chains were annotated as cytomegalovirus-associated.

The PCR was carried out with 60 Vbeta primers and 13 Jbeta primers. Here immunoSEQ multiplex PCR was the method, and the copy in TCRdb shows in-frame clones only, minus some. The data contain roughly 140,000 clones, 82% of them singletons. The sample comprised PBMCs. The chain links TRBV7-2 to TRBJ2-1; 7 nucleotides align to TRBD2. The clonotype was recovered from a woman aged 45-60 years in good health and CMV-seropositive. CDR3 nucleotides: TGTGCCAGCAGCGCAGAAGGACTAGTCTACAATGAGCAGTTCTTC. Translated: CASSAEGLVYNEQFF.